The rows below give T cell receptor beta chains drawn from one sample of a study of shared clonotypes between healthy human individuals. Using immunoSEQ multiplex PCR, the repertoire was profiled, and TCRdb retains in-frame clones only, with some absent. The sample consists of approximately 2,200,000 clones, more than 85% of them appearing once. Sequencing used naive CD8+ T cells from PBMCs. These receptors were taken from a man younger than 35 in good health. Some clones in this sample may be carry-over from other donors' samples. CDR3s include the opening cysteine and the closing phenylalanine or tryptophan. Fields, in order: clone size, V gene, J gene, CDR3 protein. Rows may omit the clone size; those that give it use once, few, many or a size class.

-	TRBV16	TRBJ1-5	CASSHRDDDQPQHF
-	TRBV27	TRBJ2-7	CASSWRTGYEQYF
-	TRBV7-9	TRBJ2-5	CASSFTSVETQYF
-	TRBV27	TRBJ1-2	CASSLSPFFYGYTF
-	TRBV7-8	TRBJ2-1	CASSLRLAGGPSNLDEQFF
-	TRBV7-3	TRBJ1-3	CASSLISVWTGNTIYF
few	TRBV14	TRBJ1-2	CASSQAYGNYGYTF
-	TRBV7-8	TRBJ1-1	CASSIRQGEAFF
-	TRBV29-1	TRBJ2-1	CSVAGGSYNEQFF
-	TRBV6-5	TRBJ2-1	CASSYRERNEQFF
-	TRBV7-8	TRBJ1-4	CASSLELRPDEKLFF
-	TRBV28	TRBJ2-1	CASSFSPPSYNEQFF
-	TRBV27	TRBJ2-7	CASRQGYEQYF
-	TRBV2	TRBJ2-1	CASSQTSGSRSYNEQFF
-	TRBV9	TRBJ2-2	CASSISGRPPPVTTGELFF
-	TRBV11-2	TRBJ1-2	CASSPREVVGYTF
-	TRBV14	TRBJ2-7	CASSQGVEQYF
-	TRBV7-9	-	CASSDLGYEQYF
-	TRBV13	TRBJ1-1	CASSLSQRAEGNTEAFF
-	TRBV12-5	TRBJ2-1	CASGFGPTAYNEQFF
-	TRBV6-5	TRBJ1-1	CASIPDESTEAFF
-	TRBV28	TRBJ2-1	CASSSPSLQELAYNEQFF
-	TRBV2	TRBJ2-3	CASIDRTDTQYF
-	TRBV4-1	TRBJ2-2	CASSQVGLAANTGELFF
once	TRBV11-2	TRBJ2-7	CASSFPYPGQGLKNEQYF
-	TRBV7-8	TRBJ2-5	CASSPAGRETQYF
once	TRBV14	TRBJ2-7	CASSRLPGASYEQYF
-	TRBV11-2	TRBJ1-1	CASSPKRQGIGVNTEAFF
once	TRBV9	TRBJ1-4	CASSPSSGLNEKLFF
few	TRBV27	TRBJ2-1	CASSLTGYNEQFF
-	TRBV7-2	TRBJ1-2	CASSIPGTTGYTF
-	TRBV5-6	TRBJ2-7	CASSLGDRENYEQYF
-	TRBV25-1	TRBJ2-1	CASSAREQFF
-	TRBV28	TRBJ1-2	CASSLLAGEDYGYTF
-	TRBV20-1	TRBJ1-1	CSAPGTFEAFF
-	TRBV5-1	TRBJ2-1	CASSLASRTPAWGNEQFF
few	TRBV10-3	TRBJ1-2	CAISESTLNYGYTF
-	TRBV28	TRBJ2-3	CASSFSRTDTQYF
-	TRBV27	TRBJ1-1	CASSPAWNTEAFF
-	TRBV28	TRBJ2-3	CASSLSLATDTQYF
-	TRBV19	TRBJ2-3	CASSILGGDTQYF
-	TRBV11-3	TRBJ2-3	CASSGRQGINTDTQYF
-	TRBV5-1	TRBJ1-1	CASSLGRGAFF
few	TRBV19	TRBJ2-1	CASSIDTSGRFFGEQFF
-	TRBV12-5	TRBJ2-1	CASGLVLSGGTNEQFF
-	TRBV15	TRBJ2-7	CATGGTGGGYEQYF
-	TRBV19	TRBJ2-7	CASSMSSGLRDLYEQYF
-	TRBV29-1	-	CSVLTGDNYEQYF
-	TRBV28	TRBJ1-2	CASSLDRGRRGYTF
-	TRBV19	TRBJ2-7	CASSHSGRLSYEQYF